The 27 T cell receptor beta chains given below trace back to one sample, sequenced in a study of beta chain features in type 1 diabetes. Findings of the study overall: The study found moderately but significantly shorter TCRB CDR3s in all four CD4+ subsets of Type 1 diabetes patients.

Every bit of the isolated RNA underwent reverse transcription, so sequencing read expressed TCRB transcripts. Clones were read by immunoSEQ multiplex PCR, and TCRdb kept only the in-frame ones, dropping some. The sample consists of a few hundred thousand clones, roughly an eighth of them appearing once. These receptors have no known antigen. Sequencing was carried out using naive CD4+ T cells from blood. The receptors originated from a young man with type 1 diabetes.

The chain combines TRBV10-3 with TRBJ2-5, with D maybe TRBD2 (6 bases). The CDR3 length is 14 residues. V lost 8 bases and J lost 5, with 18 bases in between. Germline CDR1 reads ENHRY; CDR2 reads SYGVKD. The DNA of the CDR3 is TGTGCCATCGCGAGTTCAGCGGGCGTGGAGACCCAGTACTTC. Residues: CAIASSAGVETQYF.

There are a few counts of this clone. This rearrangement joins TRBV7-9 to TRBJ2-7; D is unclear. This CDR3 is 15 amino acids long. V was trimmed by 1 base and J by 2 bases, leaving 12 bases between them. Germline-derived CDR1 and CDR2 are SEHNR and FQNEAQ (reference sequence). The chain's CDR3 is CASSLGAISAYEQYF. CDR3 nucleotide sequence: TGTGCCAGCAGCTTAGGCGCTATTAGTGCCTACGAGCAGTACTTC.

The sample holds a few counts of this clone. The chain has TRBV5-1 and TRBJ1-1; a possible D gene is TRBD1 (5 bases). Trimming stripped 3 bases from V and 3 bases from J, with 6 bases between. The germline V gene has CDR1 SGHRS and CDR2 YFSETQ. The CDR3 runs 12 residues. Here the CDR3 reads CASSSGDTEAFF. The CDR3 nucleotides are TGCGCCAGCAGCTCGGGGGACACTGAAGCTTTCTTT.

This clone was recorded a few times. The CDR3 DNA reads as TGTGCCAGCAGTCCCGCGGTAAATAGCAATCAGCCCCAGCATTTT. Its protein is CASSPAVNSNQPQHF. The chain combines TRBV28 with TRBJ1-5; no definite D call. This CDR3 is built from 15 residues. V was trimmed by 5 bases and J by 0 bases, leaving 11 bases between them. CDR1 is MDHEN, CDR2 SYDVKM, per germline. The variable domain in full, with the rest retrieved from reference TRBV28 and TRBJ1-5, is DVKVTQSSRYLVKRTGEKVFLECVQDMDHENMFWYRQDPGLGLRLIYFSYDVKMKEKGDIPEGYSVSREKKERFSLILESASTNQTSMYLCASSPAVNSNQPQHFGDGTRLSIL.

This chain connects TRBV19 to TRBJ1-2; 8 nucleotides agree with TRBD1. The CDR3 runs 17 residues. After removal of 5 bases from V and 2 bases from J, the junction contained 13 bases not matched to a gene. Per the germline V gene, CDR1 is LNHDA and CDR2 is SQIVND (reference sequence). Written as DNA, the CDR3 is TGTGCCAGTAGTGTCCAATCGTGGACAGGGCTCAACTATGGCTACACCTTC. This translates into CASSVQSWTGLNYGYTF.

This clone was counted a few times. J is TRBJ2-6 and V is TRBV7-9; D not certain. This CDR3 comprises 14 residues. With 6 bases removed from V and 0 bases from J, the gap between germline ends came to 6 bases. Germline V gene lookup returns CDR1 SEHNR and CDR2 FQNEAQ (reference sequence). CDR3 protein: CASSPNSGANVLTF. CDR3 coding DNA: TGTGCCAGCAGTCCAAACTCTGGGGCCAACGTCCTGACTTTC.

This chain uses TRBV6-5 with TRBJ2-7; 10 bases line up with TRBD2. This CDR3 spans 15 amino acids. V lost 6 bases, J lost 3 bases, and 8 bases stayed unmatched. Germline V gives CDR1 MNHEY, CDR2 SVGAGI. In DNA, the CDR3 is TGTGCCAGCAGGCGTGGAAAGCGGGAGGGCTACGAGCAGTACTTC. Translated, it gives CASRRGKREGYEQYF.

The rearrangement links TRBV27 to TRBJ2-1; 14 nucleotides line up with TRBD2. The CDR3 length is 17 residues. V was pared by 6 bases and J by 4 bases, with 8 bases of the junction left unmatched. Germline-derived CDR1 and CDR2 are MNHEY and SMNVEV (reference sequence). CDR3 region: CASSVSWTSGRYNEQFF. The DNA for the CDR3 is TGTGCCAGCAGCGTTAGCTGGACTAGCGGGAGGTACAATGAGCAGTTCTTC.

This clone came up a few times. The chain employs TRBV28 and TRBJ2-5; D is unclear. The CDR3 runs 13 residues. Per the germline V gene, CDR1 is MDHEN and CDR2 is SYDVKM. V lost 6 bases, J lost 5 bases, and 13 bases lay in between. The CDR3 DNA reads as TGTGCCAGCAGAATCAATGGTGCGGAGACCCAGTACTTC. Protein sequence: CASRINGAETQYF.

The rearrangement joins TRBV30 to TRBJ1-4, with D perhaps TRBD1 (6 bases). The ends were cut back, 3 bases at V and 6 bases at J, with 17 bases in the middle. CDR3 length: 15 amino acids. Germline lookup yields CDR1 GTSNPN and CDR2 SVGIG (reference sequence). CDR3 DNA sequence: TGTGCCTGGAGCGCCGGACAGCCAGGCGATGAAAAACTGTTTTTT. The encoded protein is CAWSAGQPGDEKLFF.

This clone was counted between two and nine times. The J gene is TRBJ1-2, the V gene TRBV14; D is undetermined. The ends were cut back, 0 bases at V and 4 bases at J, with 12 bases in the middle. This CDR3 has 15 amino acids. Looked up from germline, CDR1 is SGHDN and CDR2 is FVKESK. The CDR3 spells CASSQDYGVGYGYTF. The CDR3 region has the DNA TGTGCCAGCAGCCAAGATTACGGTGTCGGCTATGGCTACACCTTC.

This chain joins TRBV29-1 and TRBJ1-1; D is possibly TRBD1 (6 bases). V was pared by 7 bases and J by 0 bases, with 12 bases between. CDR3 size: 13 residues. In germline, CDR1 is SQVTM, CDR2 ANQGSEA. In DNA, the CDR3 is TGCAGCGCCTCCGGGACACTGAACACTGAAGCTTTCTTT. This gives the protein CSASGTLNTEAFF.

The chain carries TRBV5-1 and TRBJ2-7; TRBD2 matches at 9 bases. Germline CDR1 SGHRS, CDR2 YFSETQ. The CDR3 is made up of 15 amino acids. J was trimmed by 0 bases and V by 3 bases; bases with no gene match: 4. CDR3 DNA: TGCGCCAGCAGCTCTGCTAGCGGGGTCTCCTACGAGCAGTACTTC. Its protein is CASSSASGVSYEQYF.

The sample holds a few counts of this clone. The chain combines TRBV2 with TRBJ1-5; D not certain. Germline V CDR1 and CDR2: SNHLY, FYNNEI. This CDR3 spans 13 amino acids. Trimming pared 6 bases from V and 4 bases from J, leaving 10 bases between. In DNA form, the CDR3 reads TGTGCCAGCAGGGAGGGCGTGAATCAGCCCCAGCATTTT. It translates to CASREGVNQPQHF.

CDR3 sequence: CSVESGLATEAFF. The CDR3 DNA reads TGCAGCGTTGAATCGGGGTTGGCCACTGAAGCTTTCTTT. The V and J genes are TRBV29-1 and TRBJ1-1; D not certain. Germline values: CDR1 SQVTM, CDR2 ANQGSEA. The V and J ends lost 2 bases and 4 bases respectively, with 11 bases between them. There are 13 residues in the CDR3.

This chain joins TRBV7-2 and TRBJ1-3; D call uncertain. V was clipped by 5 bases and J by 3 bases, with 11 bases between them. CDR1 and CDR2 (germline): SGHTA, FQGNSA. The length of the CDR3 is 14 residues. This CDR3 reads CASSPQWVGNTIYF. The CDR3 DNA reads as TGTGCCAGCAGCCCACAGTGGGTTGGAAACACCATATATTTT.

In its sample, this clone was seen a few times. The chain recombines TRBV7-9 with TRBJ2-2; weak D call: TRBD1 (7 bases). The V end lost 6 bases, the J end lost 4 bases, and 15 bases lay between the germline ends. There are 15 residues in the CDR3. CDR1 SEHNR and CDR2 FQNEAQ come from the germline V gene (reference sequence). The CDR3 sequence is CASRNQGGITGELFF. The CDR3 DNA is TGTGCCAGCAGAAACCAGGGGGGTATCACCGGGGAGCTGTTTTTT.

In its sample, this clone was seen a few times. The chain recombines TRBV30 with TRBJ2-7; 8 bases agree with TRBD1. The CDR3 covers 16 residues. The junction had 12 bases not matched to a gene; V was cut back by 2 bases and J by 3 bases. Germline assignment: CDR1 GTSNPN and CDR2 SVGIG (reference sequence). Here the CDR3 DNA reads TGTGCCTGGAGTACAGATTGGGACAGGCGGGACTACGAGCAGTACTTC. Translated: CAWSTDWDRRDYEQYF.

The chain carries TRBV28 and TRBJ2-1, with 8 positions matching TRBD2. V lost 5 bases, J lost 9 bases, and 9 bases stayed unmatched. The CDR3 spans 14 residues. Germline V CDR1 and CDR2: MDHEN, SYDVKM. The CDR3 nucleotides are TGTGCCAGCAGTGAGGCGGGAGGTATTGGTGAGCAGTTCTTC. Encoded protein: CASSEAGGIGEQFF.

As concerns this clone: Other DNA sequences from this sample encode an identical CDR3 as well. The V call is TRBV2, the J call TRBJ1-1; D unresolved. V was cut by 3 bases and J by 2 bases, with 7 bases left in between. This CDR3 contains 13 residues. Germline CDR1 and CDR2: SNHLY and FYNNEI. Here the CDR3 DNA reads TGTGCCAGCAGTGAGGAGGTAAACACTGAAGCTTTCTTT. Its protein is CASSEEVNTEAFF.

This clone showed up just a few times. The chain is built from TRBV5-4 and TRBJ2-2; TRBD1 agrees at 10 bases. The J segment lost 6 bases and the V segment lost 3 bases, leaving 8 bases of the junction unmatched. CDR3 length equals 16 residues. Germline values: CDR1 SGHNT, CDR2 YYREEE (reference sequence). The CDR3 protein is CASSSPTGGASGELFF. In DNA, the CDR3 is TGTGCCAGCAGCTCACCGACAGGGGGCGCCTCCGGGGAGCTGTTTTTT.

V gene TRBV9 combines with J gene TRBJ1-1; D might be TRBD1 (5 bases). Trimming removed 4 bases at V and 0 bases at J, with 10 bases between. Germline CDR1 reads SGDLS; CDR2 reads YYNGEE. The length of the CDR3 is 14 residues. The CDR3 here is CASSSDSLNTEAFF. The DNA of the CDR3 is TGTGCCAGCAGCTCCGACAGCCTGAACACTGAAGCTTTCTTT. The complete variable domain, with remaining parts taken from reference TRBV9 and TRBJ1-1, reads DSGVTQTPKHLITATGQRVTLRCSPRSGDLSVYWYQQSLDQGLQFLIQYYNGEERAKGNILERFSAQQFPDLHSELNLSSLELGDSALYFCASSSDSLNTEAFFGQGTRLTVV.

In its sample, this clone was seen a few times. The chain carries TRBV7-2 and TRBJ2-6; 7 bases are a match to TRBD1. The trim removed 2 bases at V and 4 bases at J, leaving 2 bases unmatched. The germline CDR1 and CDR2 sequences are SGHTA and FQGNSA. CDR3 length: 15 amino acids. Here the CDR3 DNA reads TGTGCCAGCAGCTTATGGGACAGCGGGGCCAACGTCCTGACTTTC. It encodes CASSLWDSGANVLTF.

This clone was detected only a few times. This chain connects TRBV27 to TRBJ2-3; weak D call: TRBD1 (7 bases). The CDR3 length is 17 residues. The V gene lost 5 bases and the J gene lost 8 bases, with 26 bases spanning the gap. CDR1 is MNHEY and CDR2 is SMNVEV in the germline V gene (reference sequence). The CDR3 spells CASSPRQGGRAVGTQYF. The CDR3 nucleotides read TGTGCCAGCAGTCCGCGACAGGGAGGAAGGGCCGTGGGTACGCAGTATTTT.

This chain uses TRBV18 with TRBJ1-2, with D unresolved. V gave up 3 bases and J gave up 4 bases, with 12 bases separating them. The CDR3 runs 14 residues. Looked up from germline, CDR1 is KGHSH and CDR2 is LQKENI. The CDR3 reads CASSPLSGLYGYTF. In DNA form, the CDR3 reads TGTGCCAGCTCACCCCTTTCAGGCCTCTATGGCTACACCTTC.

This clone appeared a few times. V gene TRBV30 combines with J gene TRBJ1-2; TRBD1 matches at 8 bases. CDR1 is GTSNPN and CDR2 is SVGIG in the germline V gene (reference sequence). V shed 0 bases and J 4 bases; nucleotides not matched to a gene: 7. The CDR3 runs 15 residues. The chain's CDR3 is CAWSVRQGATYGYTF. The CDR3 bases are TGTGCCTGGAGTGTACGTCAGGGGGCAACCTATGGCTACACCTTC.

This CDR3 is CASSRGTGGYEQYF. The CDR3 DNA reads TGTGCCAGCAGCCGGGGGACAGGGGGCTACGAGCAGTACTTC. The chain carries TRBV9 and TRBJ2-7; 11 bases align to TRBD1. This CDR3 contains 14 residues. Germline CDR1 reads SGDLS; CDR2 reads YYNGEE. V was pared by 4 bases and J by 3 bases, with 3 bases of the junction left unmatched.